One and the same sample provided the 5 T cell receptor beta chains below, sequenced in a study of blood T cell repertoires in COVID-19. Here immunoSEQ multiplex PCR was the method, and the copy in TCRdb shows in-frame clones only, minus some. The sample holds under 400,000 clones, 70% to 90% seen once. The sequenced material came from PBMCs or T cells enriched from blood (not recorded which). The receptors were sampled from a man aged 40-55 years in a cohort exposed to, infected with or recovered from COVID-19 (not recorded which).

This sequence joins TRBV7-2 and TRBJ2-5; TRBD1 is a possible D gene (5 bases). The V and J ends lost 5 bases and 1 base respectively, with 14 bases between them. There are 15 residues in the CDR3. CDR1 and CDR2 (germline): SGHTA, FQGNSA. The DNA of the CDR3 is TGTGCCAGCAGCCCCGGACAATCCTCCCAAGAGACCCAGTACTTC. Translated, it gives CASSPGQSSQETQYF.

Remarks on this clone: Distinct nucleotide sequences in the sample also encode this CDR3. V is TRBV5-1 and J is TRBJ1-6, with D maybe TRBD1 (5 bases). Trimming pared 0 bases from V and 2 bases from J, leaving 12 bases between. The CDR3 extends over 17 amino acids. Germline V gene lookup returns CDR1 SGHRS and CDR2 YFSETQ. This chain's CDR3 is CASSLEGRGAYNSPLHF. In DNA form, the CDR3 reads TGCGCCAGCAGCTTGGAGGGGCGGGGGGCCTATAATTCACCCCTCCACTTT.

The J gene is TRBJ2-3, the V gene TRBV9; 10 nucleotides match TRBD2. Germline V gene sequence: CDR1 SGDLS, CDR2 YYNGEE. CDR3 length: 17 residues. V shed 4 bases and J 3 bases; nucleotides not matched to a gene: 11. CDR3 bases: TGTGCCAGCAGCCTCGGATTGGCTAGCGGGAGAACAGATACGCAGTATTTT. It encodes CASSLGLASGRTDTQYF. The full variable domain, completed using reference TRBV9 and TRBJ2-3, is DSGVTQTPKHLITATGQRVTLRCSPRSGDLSVYWYQQSLDQGLQFLIQYYNGEERAKGNILERFSAQQFPDLHSELNLSSLELGDSALYFCASSLGLASGRTDTQYFGPGTRLTVL.

The CDR3: CASSQGRDRENIQYF. The DNA of the CDR3 is TGTGCCAGCAGCCAAGGGCGGGACAGGGAGAACATTCAGTACTTC. The chain joins TRBV3-1 (or the pseudogene TRBV3-2) to TRBJ2-4; 9 bases are a match to TRBD1. The germline V gene encodes CDR1 LGHDT and CDR2 YNNKEL (reference sequence). J gave up 7 bases and V 1 base, and 5 bases lay outside the gene matches. The CDR3 totals 15 residues.

This chain connects TRBV10-1 to TRBJ1-6; D is ambiguous. The CDR3 loop spans 12 amino acids. Germline loops: CDR1 WNHNN, CDR2 SYGVQD (reference sequence). V lost 3 bases, J lost 7 bases, and 4 bases lay in between. The CDR3 here is CASSDPNSPLHF. The CDR3 bases are TGCGCCAGCAGTGATCCGAATTCACCCCTCCACTTT.